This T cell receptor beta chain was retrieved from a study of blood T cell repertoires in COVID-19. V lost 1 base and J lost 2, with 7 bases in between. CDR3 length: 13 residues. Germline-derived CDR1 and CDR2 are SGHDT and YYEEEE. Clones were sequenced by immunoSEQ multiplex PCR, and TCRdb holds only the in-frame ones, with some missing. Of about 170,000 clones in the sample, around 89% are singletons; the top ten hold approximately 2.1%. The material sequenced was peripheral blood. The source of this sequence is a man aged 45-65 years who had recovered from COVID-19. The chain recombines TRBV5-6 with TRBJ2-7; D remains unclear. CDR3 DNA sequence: TGTGCCAGCAGCTTGTCACTGGCCTACGAGCAGTACTTC. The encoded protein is CASSLSLAYEQYF.